This T cell receptor beta chain was recovered during a study of T cell responses to AZD1222 COVID-19 vaccine. The repertoire was sequenced with immunoSEQ multiplex PCR; TCRdb's copy has only in-frame clones and lacks some. The data contain roughly 150,000 clones, about 90% of them singletons. The CDR3 loop spans 15 amino acids. Trimming took 6 bases from V and 0 from J, leaving 13 bases between them. CDR1 and CDR2 from the germline V gene are MNHEY and SVGAGI. Study-level points and caveats: Vaccination with two AZD1222 doses was followed by a rise in Spike-specific TCR breadth and depth.

Comment on this clone: Its antigen is as yet unknown.

The sample here was peripheral blood, taken on day 0 of AZD1222 vaccination. This chain joins TRBV6-5 and TRBJ2-3, with no clear D. This sequence originates from an adult in good health. As DNA, the CDR3 is TGTGCCAGCAGGCCCGGCTCCACGAGCACAGATACGCAGTATTTT. Translated, it gives CASRPGSTSTDTQYF.